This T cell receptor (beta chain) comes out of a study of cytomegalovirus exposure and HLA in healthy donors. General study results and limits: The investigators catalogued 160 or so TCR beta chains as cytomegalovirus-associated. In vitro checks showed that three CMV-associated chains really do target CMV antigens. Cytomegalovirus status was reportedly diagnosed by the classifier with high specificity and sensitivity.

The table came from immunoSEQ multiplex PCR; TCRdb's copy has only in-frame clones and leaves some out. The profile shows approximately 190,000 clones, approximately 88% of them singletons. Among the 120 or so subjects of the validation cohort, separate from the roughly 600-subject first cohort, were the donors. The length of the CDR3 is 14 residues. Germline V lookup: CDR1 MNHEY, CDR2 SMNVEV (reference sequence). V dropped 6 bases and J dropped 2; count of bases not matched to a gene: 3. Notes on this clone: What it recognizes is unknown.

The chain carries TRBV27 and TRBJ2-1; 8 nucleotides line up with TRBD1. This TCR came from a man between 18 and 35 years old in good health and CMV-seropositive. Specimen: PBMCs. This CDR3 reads CASRPGQAYNEQFF. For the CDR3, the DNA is TGTGCCAGCAGGCCGGGACAGGCCTACAATGAGCAGTTCTTC.